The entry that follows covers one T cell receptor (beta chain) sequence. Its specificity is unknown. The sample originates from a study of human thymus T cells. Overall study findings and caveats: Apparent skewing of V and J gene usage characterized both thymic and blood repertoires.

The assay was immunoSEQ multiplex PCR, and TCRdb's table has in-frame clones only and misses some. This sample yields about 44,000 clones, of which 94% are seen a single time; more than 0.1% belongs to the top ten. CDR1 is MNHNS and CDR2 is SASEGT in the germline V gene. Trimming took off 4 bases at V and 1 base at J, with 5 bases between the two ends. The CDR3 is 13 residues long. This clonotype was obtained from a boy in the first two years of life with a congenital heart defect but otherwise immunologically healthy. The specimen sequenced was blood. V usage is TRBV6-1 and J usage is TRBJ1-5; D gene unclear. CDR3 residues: CASSGYSNQPQHF. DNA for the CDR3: TGTGCCAGCAGTGGATACAGCAATCAGCCCCAGCATTTT.